The 32 T cell receptor beta chains below come from one sample, sequenced in a study of T cells in Graves' hyperthyroidism and ophthalmopathy. Researchers took RNA transcripts and amplified the TCR beta CDR3 regions from them. With the HTBI primer set, the TCR CDR3 went through a first round of RT-PCR. Using its own MiXCR run on the multiplex PCR reads, TCRdb lists one record per CDR3 protein. The table lists some 420,000 distinct CDR3 sequences, roughly 15% of them singletons. The sample was blood. The source is a woman in her late teens or twenties with Graves' hyperthyroidism.

In this sample, this clonotype turned up many times. V gene TRBV7-2 combines with J gene TRBJ2-7; D is unclear. Trimming removed 2 bases from V and 0 bases from J, with 5 bases in between. The CDR3 consists of 13 residues. Germline CDR1 SGHTA, CDR2 FQGNSA. CDR3 bases: TGTGCCAGCAGCTTAAACCCCTCCTACGAGCAGTACTTC. Protein product: CASSLNPSYEQYF. Using reference TRBV7-2 and TRBJ2-7 for the parts outside the CDR3, the full variable domain is GAGVSQSPSNKVTEKGKDVELRCDPISGHTALYWYRQSLGQGLEFLIYFQGNSAPDKSGLPSDRFSAERTGGSVSTLTIQRTQQEDSAVYLCASSLNPSYEQYFGPGTRLTVT.

This clonotype has a handful of counts. V and J are TRBV20-1 and TRBJ1-4; D uncertain. CDR3 length: 13 residues. Germline assignment: CDR1 DFQATT and CDR2 SNEGSKA (reference sequence). CDR3: CSPRPATNEKLFF. The CDR3 DNA sequence: TGCAGCCCAAGGCCCGCAACTAATGAAAAACTGTTTTTT.

This clonotype has a count of ten or more. The chain recombines TRBV15 with TRBJ2-3, with TRBD1 matching over 7 bases. Germline V gene sequence: CDR1 LNHNV, CDR2 YYDKDF (reference sequence). The CDR3 sequence is 17 residues long. J lost 3 bases, V lost 3 bases, and 12 bases had no gene match. The CDR3 DNA follows: TGTGCCACCAGCAGTGACCGACGAGGGGGCCGGACAGATACGCAGTATTTT. It translates to CATSSDRRGGRTDTQYF.

There are a few counts of this clonotype. The chain links TRBV3-1 to TRBJ2-5; 9 bases agree with TRBD2. The CDR3 is 17 amino acids. CDR1 is LGHDT, CDR2 YNNKEL, per germline (reference sequence). V lost 0 bases to trimming and J lost 2 bases; unmatched junction nucleotides: 7. Here the CDR3 reads CASSQDPLAGRQETQYF. DNA for the CDR3: TGTGCCAGCAGCCAAGATCCCCTAGCGGGACGACAAGAGACCCAGTACTTC.

The genes are TRBV19 and TRBJ2-1; 10 nucleotides line up with TRBD2. This CDR3 is 16 amino acids long. Trimming cost V 3 bases and J 4 bases; bases outside gene matches: 6. CDR1 and CDR2 from the germline V gene are LNHDA and SQIVND (reference sequence). CDR3 in amino acids: CASSIGSGRVYNEQFF. DNA of the CDR3: TGTGCCAGTAGTATTGGGAGCGGGAGGGTGTACAATGAGCAGTTCTTC.

The CDR3 is CASSPHPLSNYGYTF. The CDR3, as DNA: TGTGCCAGCAGCCCCCATCCCTTATCTAACTATGGCTACACCTTC. The J gene is TRBJ1-2, the V gene TRBV7-3; no reliable D call. The length of the CDR3 is 15 residues. Trimming removed 5 bases from V and 0 bases from J, with 13 bases in between. In germline, CDR1 is SGHTA, CDR2 FQGTGA. Supplemented by reference TRBV7-3 and TRBJ1-2, the full variable domain reads GAGVSQTPSNKVTEKGKYVELRCDPISGHTALYWYRQSLGQGPEFLIYFQGTGAADDSGLPNDRFFAVRPEGSVSTLKIQRTERGDSAVYLCASSPHPLSNYGYTFGSGTRLTVV.

This clonotype was observed many times. The chain has TRBV18 and TRBJ2-1; no clear D. The V end lost 1 base, the J end lost 3 bases, and 7 bases lay between the germline ends. CDR3 length equals 14 residues. The V gene's germline CDR1 is KGHSH and CDR2 LQKENI. The CDR3 DNA is TGTGCCAGCTCACCACATTGGGGCTACAATGAGCAGTTCTTC. Translated, it gives CASSPHWGYNEQFF.

This clonotype was recorded at least ten times. J is TRBJ1-1 and V is TRBV19; no clear D. V lost 3 bases to trimming and J lost 0 bases, with 11 bases between them. The CDR3 contains 15 residues. CDR1 and CDR2 from the germline V gene are LNHDA and SQIVND (reference sequence). As DNA, the CDR3 is TGTGCCAGTAGTATGGGCCCGACTATGAACACTGAAGCTTTCTTT. Amino acid sequence: CASSMGPTMNTEAFF.

This clonotype showed up many times. The chain has TRBV18 and TRBJ1-2, with 8 bases aligning to TRBD1. The CDR3 has 16 residues. V shed 3 bases and J 4 bases; nucleotides not matched to a gene: 10. Per the germline V gene, CDR1 is KGHSH and CDR2 is LQKENI. This chain's CDR3 is CASSPSAGGLGYGYTF. The CDR3 region has the DNA TGTGCCAGCTCACCTTCAGCAGGGGGCCTTGGCTATGGCTACACCTTC.

This clonotype occurred many times. The CDR3 reads CASSLAGWENTQYF. The CDR3 nucleotides are TGTGCCAGCAGTTTAGCTGGTTGGGAGAATACGCAGTATTTT. V is TRBV27 and J is TRBJ2-3; D is possibly TRBD2 (5 bases). The V and J ends lost 2 bases and 7 bases respectively, with 13 bases between them. Germline lookup yields CDR1 MNHEY and CDR2 SMNVEV (reference sequence). The CDR3 runs 14 residues.

This sequence joins TRBV2 and TRBJ2-3; unclear D gene. The germline gives CDR1 SNHLY, CDR2 FYNNEI. Deletions cut 4 bases from V and 0 bases from J, with 11 bases between. The CDR3 consists of 15 residues. CDR3 residues: CASSAEKSSTDTQYF. The CDR3 nucleotides are TGTGCCAGCAGTGCAGAAAAGAGTAGCACAGATACGCAGTATTTT.

This clonotype came up a few times. This chain joins TRBV3-1 and TRBJ2-3; D call uncertain. V was shortened by 4 bases and J by 0 bases, with 14 bases between the two germline ends. The CDR3 length is 16 residues. Germline loops: CDR1 LGHDT, CDR2 YNNKEL (reference sequence). CDR3 bases: TGTGCCAGCAGCCGATCGTGGGATTCTAGCACAGATACGCAGTATTTT. This gives the protein CASSRSWDSSTDTQYF.

At least ten counts were recorded for this clonotype. The rearrangement links TRBV6-1 to TRBJ2-5, with D tentatively TRBD2 (6 bases). Trimming left V 6 bases short and J 5 bases short, with 13 bases between. The CDR3 spans 13 residues. Germline V CDR1 and CDR2: MNHNS, SASEGT. The CDR3 nucleotides are TGTGCCAGCAGCTACGGGACTCTGGAGACCCAGTACTTC. Protein product: CASSYGTLETQYF.

About this clonotype: One base away lies a much larger clone, so this may be a sequencing read error. This sequence joins TRBV5-5 and TRBJ2-5; D unclear. The V end was cut by 3 bases, the J end by 5 bases, with 11 bases between. The CDR3 extends over 13 amino acids. The germline gives CDR1 SGHKS, CDR2 YYEKEE (reference sequence). CDR3 nucleotides: TGTGCCAGCAGCTGGGTGGGCCGGGAGACCCAGTACTTC. Translated: CASSWVGRETQYF.

This clonotype has a count of ten or more. The rearrangement links TRBV20-1 to TRBJ2-3; 7 bases are shared with TRBD2. Germline V gives CDR1 DFQATT, CDR2 SNEGSKA (reference sequence). CDR3 size: 16 residues. With V trimmed by 0 bases and J by 3 bases, 9 bases remained unmatched. The CDR3 DNA sequence: TGCAGTGCTAGAGATTTTTCGGGACTAAGAACAGATACGCAGTATTTT. It is translated as CSARDFSGLRTDTQYF.

In its sample, this clonotype was seen many times. The chain uses TRBV11-3 and TRBJ1-5; possible D gene TRBD1, 5 bases. In germline, CDR1 is SGHNT, CDR2 YENEEA. The CDR3 contains 17 residues. V shed 3 bases and J shed 7 bases, with 22 bases lying between them. The CDR3 sequence: CASSFSSRPGTGQPQHF. In DNA form, the CDR3 reads TGTGCCAGCAGCTTCTCCTCACGACCCGGGACGGGGCAGCCCCAGCATTTT.

This clonotype was detected ten times or more. The chain joins TRBV20-1 to TRBJ2-7, with a tentative D call TRBD1 (6 bases). V lost 6 bases, J lost 0 bases, and 21 bases lay in between. The CDR3 consists of 16 residues. Germline CDR1 reads DFQATT; CDR2 reads SNEGSKA (reference sequence). CDR3 loop: CSAVDRQRGISYEQYF. CDR3 DNA sequence: TGCAGTGCCGTGGACCGTCAGAGGGGGATCTCCTACGAGCAGTACTTC.

This clonotype was counted many times. V usage is TRBV5-1 and J usage is TRBJ2-1, with D possibly matching TRBD2 (6 bases). The germline V and J ends were trimmed by 1 base and 0 bases, with 8 bases remaining between them. The CDR3 is 15 residues long. Germline CDR1 SGHRS, CDR2 YFSETQ. CDR3 residues: CASSLNSGSYNEQFF. The CDR3 DNA reads TGCGCCAGCAGCTTGAATAGCGGCTCCTACAATGAGCAGTTCTTC.

Concerning this clonotype: One base away lies a much larger clone, so this may be a sequencing read error. This rearrangement joins TRBV6-2 or TRBV6-3 to TRBJ2-7; D ambiguous. Between the trimmed V and J ends, which lost 6 bases and 1 base, there was a span of 10 bases. The V gene's germline CDR1 is MNHEY and CDR2 SVGEGT. The CDR3 consists of 13 residues. CDR3 DNA: TGTGCCAGCAGGCAGGAGCCGTCCTACGAGCAGTACTTC. It yields the protein CASRQEPSYEQYF.

The table lists this clonotype with many counts. The rearrangement links TRBV3-1 to TRBJ2-1; D not resolved. The CDR3 is made up of 19 amino acids. CDR1 and CDR2 (germline): LGHDT, YNNKEL (reference sequence). Deletions cut 0 bases from V and 6 bases from J, with 24 bases between. The CDR3 is CASSQDLWGTAMVGNEQFF. CDR3 nucleotide sequence: TGTGCCAGCAGCCAAGATCTTTGGGGTACCGCTATGGTAGGCAATGAGCAGTTCTTC.

The gene calls are TRBV4-1 and TRBJ2-1; 8 nucleotides agree with TRBD2. J lost 6 bases, V lost 1 base, and 8 bases had no gene match. Germline CDR1 and CDR2: MGHRA and YSYEKL. This CDR3 is built from 16 residues. DNA of the CDR3: TGCGCCAGCAGCCAAGTTGGGGGGACTAGGGGCAATGAGCAGTTCTTC. Protein: CASSQVGGTRGNEQFF.

This clonotype has at least ten counts. The chain combines TRBV2 with TRBJ2-7; no clear D. V lost 0 bases, J lost 3 bases, and 3 bases lay in between. CDR1 is SNHLY and CDR2 is FYNNEI in the germline V gene. The CDR3 extends over 12 amino acids. CDR3 sequence reads: CASSEAVYEQYF. For the CDR3, the DNA is TGTGCCAGCAGTGAAGCGGTCTACGAGCAGTACTTC.

The table lists this clonotype with many counts. The chain couples TRBV6-1 to TRBJ1-2, with TRBD1 identical over 7 bases. The ends lost 4 bases at V and 3 bases at J; junction bases unmatched: 5. CDR3 length equals 14 residues. Germline CDR1 reads MNHNS; CDR2 reads SASEGT. Written as DNA, the CDR3 is TGTGCCAGCAGTGCGACAGGGTTGGACTATGGCTACACCTTC. Protein product: CASSATGLDYGYTF.

This sequence joins TRBV9 and TRBJ2-1; D not certain. Trimming took off 6 bases at V and 10 bases at J, with 11 bases between the two ends. Germline lookup yields CDR1 SGDLS and CDR2 YYNGEE. There are 11 residues in the CDR3. Here the CDR3 DNA reads TGTGCCAGCAACGTCGGGCGGGAGCAGTTCTTC. Translated, it gives CASNVGREQFF.

This clonotype showed up many times. The chain couples TRBV7-9 to TRBJ1-1; the D is unclear. The V end lost 7 bases, the J end lost 1 base, and 13 bases lay between the germline ends. The CDR3 consists of 14 residues. CDR1 is SEHNR, CDR2 FQNEAQ, per germline (reference sequence). CDR3 coding DNA: TGTGCCAGCATCCTCTCCTGGGAGAACACTGAAGCTTTCTTT. Residues: CASILSWENTEAFF.

The chain couples TRBV4-2 to TRBJ2-2, with 10 bases aligning to TRBD2. Trimming took 0 bases from V and 7 from J; bases not matched to a gene: 11. CDR1 and CDR2 (germline): LGHNA, YNFKEQ. This CDR3 comprises 18 residues. The CDR3 spells CASSQEELAGSGSGELFF. The CDR3 nucleotides read TGTGCCAGCAGCCAAGAGGAACTAGCGGGATCGGGTAGCGGGGAGCTGTTTTTT.

This clonotype was detected ten times or more. V usage is TRBV5-6 and J usage is TRBJ2-1; D is uncertain. The ends were cut back, 5 bases at V and 7 bases at J, with 13 bases in the middle. Germline values: CDR1 SGHDT, CDR2 YYEEEE. This CDR3 is built from 13 residues. The CDR3 DNA reads TGTGCCAGCAGACTGGGGAACATGAATGAGCAGTTCTTC. Translating it yields CASRLGNMNEQFF.

This clonotype was picked up many times. The rearrangement links TRBV7-2 to TRBJ1-6; 10 bases align to TRBD1. Germline V lookup: CDR1 SGHTA, CDR2 FQGNSA. V lost 6 bases and J lost 10; bases outside the gene matches: 9. CDR3 length equals 15 residues. CDR3 region: CASSRDRGVGSPLHF. CDR3 in DNA: TGTGCCAGCAGTCGGGACAGGGGAGTAGGATCACCCCTCCACTTT.

This clonotype was seen many times. An end of the junction does not agree with germline; a read error may underlie this. The gene calls are TRBV11-2 and TRBJ2-5; D call uncertain. The CDR3 covers 14 residues. Germline lookup yields CDR1 SGHAT and CDR2 FQNNGV. The CDR3 DNA reads as TGTGCCAGCAGCATAGACGGCCCCCAAGAGACCCAGTACTTC. This codes for CASSIDGPQETQYF. Based on the CDR3 plus reference TRBV11-2 and TRBJ2-5, the full variable domain is EAGVAQSPRYKIIEKRQSVAFWCNPISGHATLYWYQQILGQGPKLLIQFQNNGVVDDSQLPKDRFSAERLKGVDSTLKIQPAKLEDSAVYLCASSIDGPQETQYFGPGTRLLVL.

To note about this clonotype: This may arise from a read error, as a much more abundant clone is one base away. The rearrangement uses TRBV29-1 and TRBJ1-1; D perhaps matches TRBD1 (5 bases). Germline V gene sequence: CDR1 SQVTM, CDR2 ANQGSEA. This CDR3 has 13 amino acids. The DNA of the CDR3 is TGCAGCGTTGACCAACCCCGGGGCACTGAAGCTTCCTTT. This translates into CSVDQPRGTEASF.

This clonotype showed up many times. The CDR3, as DNA: TGTGCCAGCAGTAACCGGGAGACCTTCACAGATACGCAGTATTTT. The encoded protein is CASSNRETFTDTQYF. The chain links TRBV2 to TRBJ2-3, with D perhaps matching TRBD2 (6 bases). This CDR3 comprises 15 residues. Germline V gene sequence: CDR1 SNHLY, CDR2 FYNNEI. V was shortened by 5 bases and J by 2 bases, with 14 bases between the two germline ends.

This clonotype has more than one count but fewer than ten. The rearrangement joins TRBV5-8 to TRBJ1-2; D gene uncertain. CDR1 SGHTS and CDR2 YDEGEE come from the germline V gene. This CDR3 is 13 amino acids long. V gave up 2 bases and J gave up 1 base, with 6 bases separating them. CDR3 residues: CASSFGLNYGYTF. The CDR3 nucleotides read TGTGCCAGCAGCTTCGGCCTTAACTATGGCTACACCTTC.